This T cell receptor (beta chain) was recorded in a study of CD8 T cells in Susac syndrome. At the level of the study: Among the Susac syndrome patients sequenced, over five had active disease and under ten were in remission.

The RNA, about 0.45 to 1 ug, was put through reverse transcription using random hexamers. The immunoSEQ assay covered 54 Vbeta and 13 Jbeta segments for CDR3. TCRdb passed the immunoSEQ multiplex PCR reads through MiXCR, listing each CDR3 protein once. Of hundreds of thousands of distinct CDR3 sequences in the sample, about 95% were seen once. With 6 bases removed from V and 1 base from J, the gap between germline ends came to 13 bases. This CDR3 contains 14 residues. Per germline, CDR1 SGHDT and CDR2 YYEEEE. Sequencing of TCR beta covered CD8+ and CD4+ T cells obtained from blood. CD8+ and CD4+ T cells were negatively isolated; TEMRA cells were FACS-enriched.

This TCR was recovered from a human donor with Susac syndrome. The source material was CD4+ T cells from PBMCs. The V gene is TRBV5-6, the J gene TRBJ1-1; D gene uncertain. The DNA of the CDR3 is TGTGCCAGCACCGGACCCTCCCGGAACACTGAAGCTTTCTTT. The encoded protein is CASTGPSRNTEAFF.